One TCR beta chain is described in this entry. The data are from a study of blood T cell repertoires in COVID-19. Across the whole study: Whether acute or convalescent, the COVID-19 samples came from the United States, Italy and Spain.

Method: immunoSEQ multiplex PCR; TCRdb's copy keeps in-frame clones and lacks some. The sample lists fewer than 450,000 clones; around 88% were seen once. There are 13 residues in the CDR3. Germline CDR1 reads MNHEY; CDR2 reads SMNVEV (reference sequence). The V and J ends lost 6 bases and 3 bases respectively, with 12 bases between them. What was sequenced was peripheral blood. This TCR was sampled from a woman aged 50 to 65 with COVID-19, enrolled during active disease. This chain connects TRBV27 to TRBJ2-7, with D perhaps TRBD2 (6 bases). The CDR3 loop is CASRSRRGYEQYF. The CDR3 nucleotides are TGTGCCAGCAGGTCCCGGCGGGGCTACGAGCAGTACTTC.